One sample yielded the 27 T cell receptor beta chains listed below, sequenced in a study of T cell changes during pregnancy in multiple sclerosis. Libraries were prepared by immunoSEQ multiplex PCR; TCRdb keeps only in-frame clonotypes and omits some of them. The sample has approximately 41,000 clones; roughly 93% are singletons. The specimen was PBMCs (not recorded whether the cells were cultured). Source of these receptors: a female donor with multiple sclerosis, enrolled in a pregnancy study.

This chain uses TRBV10-1 with TRBJ2-1; D unclear. The CDR3 runs to 14 residues. Trimming shortened V by 5 bases and J by 8 bases, and 16 bases separated the two germline ends. The germline V gene encodes CDR1 WNHNN and CDR2 SYGVQD (reference sequence). The CDR3 sequence is CASSKDPNSDEQFF. The CDR3 nucleotides read TGCGCCAGCAGTAAGGACCCTAACAGCGATGAGCAGTTCTTC.

The CDR3 region has the DNA TGTGCCAGCAGTTTATCCTTTACAGGGAACCATGGCTACACCTTC. This translates into CASSLSFTGNHGYTF. V usage is TRBV27 and J usage is TRBJ1-2; weak D call: TRBD1 (6 bases). The CDR3 runs 15 residues. From germline, CDR1 is MNHEY and CDR2 SMNVEV (reference sequence). V dropped 0 bases and J dropped 6 bases, with 14 bases sitting between them.

The J gene is TRBJ2-5, the V gene TRBV5-1; 9 bases line up with TRBD1. Germline assignment: CDR1 SGHRS and CDR2 YFSETQ. The length of the CDR3 is 15 residues. V was clipped by 5 bases and J by 0 bases; unmatched bases: 5. The CDR3 DNA sequence: TGCGCCAGCAGTCCCGGGACAGGGTACCAAGAGACCCAGTACTTC. Protein product: CASSPGTGYQETQYF.

CDR3 residues: CAWSSTGEKLFF. The CDR3 DNA sequence: TGTGCCTGGAGTAGTACCGGTGAAAAACTGTTTTTT. The gene calls are TRBV30 and TRBJ1-4; D is ambiguous. Germline lookup yields CDR1 GTSNPN and CDR2 SVGIG (reference sequence). The V gene lost 2 bases and the J gene lost 7 bases, with 8 bases spanning the gap. This CDR3 has 12 amino acids.

The chain couples TRBV27 to TRBJ2-2, with D maybe TRBD2 (5 bases). The V end lost 4 bases, the J end lost 7 bases, and 10 bases lay between the germline ends. The CDR3 sequence is 13 residues long. Germline V gene data show CDR1 as MNHEY and CDR2 as SMNVEV (reference sequence). The CDR3 spells CASSSLAGGELFF. The CDR3 nucleotides read TGTGCCAGCAGTTCTCTAGCAGGCGGGGAGCTGTTTTTT.

The chain couples TRBV7-9 to TRBJ2-1; D is ambiguous. This CDR3 has 16 amino acids. The V and J ends lost 0 bases and 3 bases respectively, with 12 bases between them. Germline loops: CDR1 SEHNR, CDR2 FQNEAQ (reference sequence). Written as DNA, the CDR3 is TGTGCCAGCAGCTTAGCGCTAGGCCCACGCTACAATGAGCAGTTCTTC. Amino acids: CASSLALGPRYNEQFF.

As DNA, the CDR3 is TGTGCCAGCAGCCCAGGACATGGGGCGGAATCACCCCTCCACTTT. This gives the protein CASSPGHGAESPLHF. The chain is built from TRBV11-2 and TRBJ1-6; TRBD1 is a possible D gene (5 bases). Germline lookup yields CDR1 SGHAT and CDR2 FQNNGV. CDR3 size: 15 residues. V shed 5 bases and J shed 10 bases, with 18 bases lying between them.

The chain uses TRBV9 and TRBJ2-7; D ambiguous. Trimming took 0 bases from V and 5 from J, leaving 9 bases between them. The CDR3 sequence is 13 residues long. Germline V gene sequence: CDR1 SGDLS, CDR2 YYNGEE. The CDR3 nucleotides are TGTGCCAGCAGCGTAGGGAAAGGCAACGAGCAGTACTTC. Translating gives CASSVGKGNEQYF.

The genes are TRBV7-8 and TRBJ1-2, with 9 bases aligning to TRBD1. The CDR3 spans 18 residues. In germline, CDR1 is SGHVS, CDR2 FQNEAQ. Trimming removed 4 bases from V and 4 bases from J; junction bases left unmatched: 16. CDR3 DNA sequence: TGTGCCAGCAGCTCTAGGAACGTCTTACAGGGGGCGAGCTATGGCTACACCTTC. Residues: CASSSRNVLQGASYGYTF.

The chain employs TRBV28 and TRBJ2-1, with D uncertain. V was trimmed by 6 bases and J by 0 bases, leaving 6 bases between them. The germline gives CDR1 MDHEN, CDR2 SYDVKM. The CDR3 sequence is 13 residues long. In nucleotides, the CDR3 is TGTGCCAGCAGGAGGAGCTCCTACAATGAGCAGTTCTTC. Translated, it gives CASRRSSYNEQFF.

The chain recombines TRBV28 with TRBJ2-1; 10 bases agree with TRBD2. Unmatched junction bases numbered 12, after V lost 5 bases and J lost 8 bases. CDR1 and CDR2 from the germline V gene are MDHEN and SYDVKM. CDR3 size: 16 residues. The CDR3, as DNA: TGTGCCAGCAGTCTACCGGCTAGCGGGAGTCGCGATGAGCAGTTCTTC. It is translated as CASSLPASGSRDEQFF.

In its sample, this clone was seen once. The V and J genes are TRBV9 and TRBJ2-7; D tentatively reads TRBD1 or TRBD2 (5 bases each). V gave up 4 bases and J gave up 2 bases, with 16 bases separating them. The CDR3 length is 15 residues. The germline V gene encodes CDR1 SGDLS and CDR2 YYNGEE. DNA for the CDR3: TGTGCCAGCAGCCTCACCGGGACCGCAGCCTACGAGCAGTACTTC. Its translation: CASSLTGTAAYEQYF. Variable domain in full (rest from reference TRBV9 and TRBJ2-7): DSGVTQTPKHLITATGQRVTLRCSPRSGDLSVYWYQQSLDQGLQFLIQYYNGEERAKGNILERFSAQQFPDLHSELNLSSLELGDSALYFCASSLTGTAAYEQYFGPGTRLTVT.

The chain couples TRBV4-1 to TRBJ1-2; the D is unclear. Germline V gene sequence: CDR1 MGHRA, CDR2 YSYEKL. This CDR3 is built from 14 residues. V lost 4 bases and J 4 bases, leaving 13 bases between the germline ends. CDR3 coding DNA: TGCGCCAGCAGCCCACGCATGCTGAGCTATGGCTACACCTTC. Translating gives CASSPRMLSYGYTF.

The chain employs TRBV28 and TRBJ2-5; no clear D gene. Germline V gene data show CDR1 as MDHEN and CDR2 as SYDVKM. The germline V and J ends were trimmed by 4 bases and 4 bases, with 7 bases remaining between them. The CDR3 runs to 12 residues. The CDR3 reads CASSSRRETQYF. Here the CDR3 DNA reads TGTGCCAGCAGTTCACGCCGAGAGACCCAGTACTTC.

V usage is TRBV18 and J usage is TRBJ2-2; 7 bases agree with TRBD1. CDR1 and CDR2 from the germline V gene are KGHSH and LQKENI. With V trimmed by 4 bases and J by 1 base, 3 bases remained unmatched. There are 15 residues in the CDR3. In DNA form, the CDR3 reads TGTGCCAGCTCACAGGGACAGATGAACACCGGGGAGCTGTTTTTT. Its protein product is CASSQGQMNTGELFF.

The table lists this clone with a count of one. The V call is TRBV30, the J call TRBJ1-1; D perhaps matches TRBD1 (5 bases). The CDR3 has 12 amino acids. Trimming removed 4 bases at V and 8 bases at J, with 14 bases between. The V gene's germline CDR1 is GTSNPN and CDR2 SVGIG (reference sequence). This CDR3 reads CAWIDRGLEAFF. The CDR3 DNA sequence: TGTGCCTGGATAGACCGGGGCCTAGAAGCTTTCTTT.

This clone was counted a single time. This chain connects TRBV5-1 to TRBJ1-2; 11 bases are shared with TRBD1. There are 14 residues in the CDR3. The V gene end was trimmed by 4 bases and the J gene end by 8 bases; junction bases not matched to a gene: 7. The germline V gene encodes CDR1 SGHRS and CDR2 YFSETQ. In nucleotides, the CDR3 is TGCGCCAGCAGCCCCGGACAGGGGGCAAAGGGCTACACCTTC. This codes for CASSPGQGAKGYTF.

This chain joins TRBV6-6 and TRBJ2-3; D is possibly TRBD2 (5 bases). CDR1 and CDR2 (germline): MNHNY, SVGAGI (reference sequence). Trimming shortened V by 7 bases and J by 1 base, and 15 bases separated the two germline ends. The CDR3 spans 15 residues. This CDR3 reads CASTTWRSRTDTQYF. CDR3 in DNA: TGTGCCAGCACTACTTGGAGGAGCCGCACAGATACGCAGTATTTT.

This chain links TRBV5-1 with TRBJ1-1; TRBD1 might be the D (5 bases). The CDR3 extends over 15 amino acids. V was cut by 0 bases and J by 1 base, with 10 bases left in between. The V gene's germline CDR1 is SGHRS and CDR2 YFSETQ. CDR3 sequence reads: CASSLAAGTNTEAFF. In DNA form, the CDR3 reads TGCGCCAGCAGCTTGGCCGCAGGGACGAACACTGAAGCTTTCTTT.

The V call is TRBV5-5, the J call TRBJ2-5; D might be TRBD1 (6 bases). From germline, CDR1 is SGHKS and CDR2 YYEKEE (reference sequence). This CDR3 is 15 amino acids long. Trimming left V 2 bases short and J 4 bases short, with 15 bases between. The CDR3 nucleotides read TGTGCCAGCAGCTTTCAGGGGACGGGGCGAGAGACCCAGTACTTC. Protein: CASSFQGTGRETQYF.

The chain uses TRBV29-1 and TRBJ1-1; weak D call: TRBD1 (6 bases). Per germline, CDR1 SQVTM and CDR2 ANQGSEA. The CDR3 contains 14 residues. Trimming took off 0 bases at V and 8 bases at J, with 16 bases between the two ends. The CDR3 DNA reads as TGCAGCGTTGAAGATCGACCAGGGGCCTGGGAAGCTTTCTTT. Translating it yields CSVEDRPGAWEAFF.

This rearrangement joins TRBV10-2 to TRBJ2-2; D call uncertain. The CDR3 is 11 amino acids. V was cut by 5 bases and J by 3 bases, with 1 base left in between. Germline CDR1 is WSHSY and CDR2 is SAAADI. The CDR3 DNA reads as TGCGCCAGCAGTTACACCGGGGAGCTGTTTTTT. Amino acid sequence: CASSYTGELFF.

The chain is built from TRBV4-2 and TRBJ2-3, with 9 bases aligning to TRBD1. Losses at the gene ends were 1 base for V and 1 base for J; bases not matched to a gene: 6. This CDR3 is built from 17 residues. Germline V gene sequence: CDR1 LGHNA, CDR2 YNFKEQ. The CDR3 DNA follows: TGTGCCAGCAGCCAAGCGACCGGGACAGGGCGCACAGATACGCAGTATTTT. Residues: CASSQATGTGRTDTQYF.

V is TRBV27 and J is TRBJ1-2; no clear D. From germline, CDR1 is MNHEY and CDR2 SMNVEV (reference sequence). The ends were cut back, 2 bases at V and 4 bases at J, with 11 bases in the middle. There are 14 residues in the CDR3. Here the CDR3 DNA reads TGTGCCAGCAGTTTAACCGCTACCCCCTATGGCTACACCTTC. Protein sequence: CASSLTATPYGYTF.

This clone was seen once. The genes are TRBV5-5 and TRBJ2-7, with TRBD1 identical over 11 bases. V lost 1 base and J lost 5; bases outside the gene matches: 8. This CDR3 spans 16 amino acids. Germline V gene sequence: CDR1 SGHKS, CDR2 YYEKEE (reference sequence). The CDR3 spells CASSLKYGDRGDEQYF. In DNA form, the CDR3 reads TGTGCCAGCAGCTTGAAGTATGGGGACAGGGGGGACGAGCAGTACTTC.

The chain combines TRBV11-3 with TRBJ2-1, with unresolved D. V lost 4 bases to trimming and J lost 5 bases, with 9 bases between them. Germline V CDR1 and CDR2: SGHNT, YENEEA. This CDR3 is built from 13 residues. CDR3 sequence reads: CASSSPRNNEQFF. The CDR3 region has the DNA TGTGCCAGCAGCTCACCCAGGAACAATGAGCAGTTCTTC. Supplemented by reference TRBV11-3 and TRBJ2-1, the full variable domain reads EAGVVQSPRYKIIEKKQPVAFWCNPISGHNTLYWYLQNLGQGPELLIRYENEEAVDDSQLPKDRFSAERLKGVDSTLKIQPAELGDSAVYLCASSSPRNNEQFFGPGTRLTVL.

The chain has TRBV5-6 and TRBJ2-5, with D unresolved. Trimming took off 2 bases at V and 2 bases at J, with 4 bases between the two ends. Germline-derived CDR1 and CDR2 are SGHDT and YYEEEE. The CDR3 is made up of 12 amino acids. Here the CDR3 DNA reads TGTGCCAGCAGCTTTATTCAAGAGACCCAGTACTTC. Amino acid sequence: CASSFIQETQYF. Using reference TRBV5-6 and TRBJ2-5 for the parts outside the CDR3, the full variable domain is DAGVTQSPTHLIKTRGQQVTLRCSPKSGHDTVSWYQQALGQGPQFIFQYYEEEERQRGNFPDRFSGHQFPNYSSELNVNALLLGDSALYLCASSFIQETQYFGPGTRLLVL.